These 2 T cell receptor beta chains came from one sample sequenced in a study of blood T cell repertoires in COVID-19. Produced via immunoSEQ multiplex PCR; TCRdb's table is partial and in-frame only. The sample consists of 100,000 or so clones, 80% to 95% of them appearing once. The sample was peripheral blood. The origin of the receptors is a man aged 50 or older with active COVID-19.

The chain combines TRBV3-1 (or the pseudogene TRBV3-2) with TRBJ1-1, with D hard to call. Looked up from germline, CDR1 is LGHDT and CDR2 is YNNKEL (reference sequence). The V and J ends lost 1 base and 2 bases respectively, with 5 bases between them. The CDR3 extends over 13 amino acids. The CDR3 DNA follows: TGTGCCAGCAGCCAAGTTCGTAACACTGAAGCTTTCTTT. Encoded protein: CASSQVRNTEAFF.

The chain links TRBV28 to TRBJ1-5, with D unresolved. Germline assignment: CDR1 MDHEN and CDR2 SYDVKM. Trimming took off 6 bases at V and 0 bases at J, with 9 bases between the two ends. The CDR3 runs 14 residues. Here the CDR3 DNA reads TGTGCCAGCAGGACTATATTTAGCAATCAGCCCCAGCATTTT. Protein product: CASRTIFSNQPQHF.